Following are 20 T cell receptor beta chains from one sample sequenced in a study of OX40 agonist ivuxolimab in advanced cancers. Measured with immunoSEQ multiplex PCR; TCRdb has only the in-frame clones, and not every one. Of fewer than 30,000 clones in the sample, approximately 86% are singletons; the top ten hold about 26%. The starting material was CD4+ or CD8+ T cells sorted from blood, obtained in a trial of the OX40 agonist ivuxolimab. Receptors originate from an adult with an advanced solid tumor such as melanoma, head and neck, liver or kidney cancer.

The J gene is TRBJ1-2, the V gene TRBV11-2, with a weak D call TRBD1 (5 bases). Between the trimmed V and J ends, which lost 6 bases and 4 bases, there was a span of 9 bases. The CDR3 consists of 12 residues. Germline V gene sequence: CDR1 SGHAT, CDR2 FQNNGV. In DNA, the CDR3 is TGTGCCAGCAGGGGGGAGAGCTATGGCTACACCTTC. Protein product: CASRGESYGYTF.

This chain joins TRBV6-6 and TRBJ1-2, with D perhaps TRBD1 (5 bases). V was pared by 6 bases and J by 1 base, with 18 bases between. The CDR3 has 16 residues. Germline values: CDR1 MNHNY, CDR2 SVGAGI (reference sequence). The CDR3 DNA follows: TGTGCCAGCAGAGGAATGGGACCGAGAGATAACTATGGCTACACCTTC. It is translated as CASRGMGPRDNYGYTF.

This chain links TRBV6-4 with TRBJ2-3, with TRBD1 matching over 9 bases. Trimming removed 3 bases from V and 4 bases from J; junction bases left unmatched: 2. CDR1 and CDR2 from the germline V gene are MRHNA and SNTAGT. This CDR3 is built from 14 residues. The CDR3 DNA is TGTGCCAGCAGTGATGGACAGGGGTCAGATACGCAGTATTTT. Protein: CASSDGQGSDTQYF.

The chain links TRBV6-5 to TRBJ1-2; TRBD1 matches at 7 bases. The CDR3 extends over 13 amino acids. The junction had 2 bases not matched to a gene; V was cut back by 4 bases and J by 3 bases. Germline V gives CDR1 MNHEY, CDR2 SVGAGI. The CDR3 protein is CASSSGTDYGYTF. The CDR3 DNA sequence: TGTGCCAGCAGTTCCGGGACAGACTATGGCTACACCTTC.

The rearrangement joins TRBV9 to TRBJ2-2; TRBD2 agrees at 11 bases. Trimming at V came to 7 bases and at J to 5 bases, leaving 1 base not matched to a gene. This CDR3 region has 13 residues. From germline, CDR1 is SGDLS and CDR2 YYNGEE. The CDR3 bases are TGTGCCAGCCGGACTAGCGGGACCGGGGAGCTGTTTTTT. It codes for CASRTSGTGELFF. The complete variable domain, with remaining parts taken from reference TRBV9 and TRBJ2-2, reads DSGVTQTPKHLITATGQRVTLRCSPRSGDLSVYWYQQSLDQGLQFLIQYYNGEERAKGNILERFSAQQFPDLHSELNLSSLELGDSALYFCASRTSGTGELFFGEGSRLTVL.

This chain uses TRBV4-2 with TRBJ2-3; 13 nucleotides align to TRBD2. The CDR3 is 16 amino acids. Germline V gene sequence: CDR1 LGHNA, CDR2 YNFKEQ. V was pared by 4 bases and J by 5 bases, with 6 bases of the junction left unmatched. CDR3 loop: CASSLTSGRAGDTQYF. DNA of the CDR3: TGTGCCAGCAGCCTAACTAGCGGGAGGGCCGGAGATACGCAGTATTTT.

This chain uses TRBV27 with TRBJ2-7, with D uncertain. Germline-derived CDR1 and CDR2 are MNHEY and SMNVEV (reference sequence). V lost 6 bases, J lost 2 bases, and 11 bases lay in between. This CDR3 has 13 residues. CDR3 loop: CASRRTVTYEQYF. DNA of the CDR3: TGTGCCAGCAGACGGACGGTGACCTACGAGCAGTACTTC.

Within the sample, this clone is medium-sized (0.01 to 0.1%). Additional DNA sequences in this sample encode the identical CDR3. V gene TRBV6-1 combines with J gene TRBJ2-1; 8 nucleotides align to TRBD2. Germline V CDR1 and CDR2: MNHNS, SASEGT. The CDR3 contains 15 residues. Germline trimming cut 1 base from V and 4 bases from J; bases unmatched to any gene: 3. The CDR3 loop reads CASSEEAGGYNEQFF. The CDR3 DNA reads TGTGCCAGCAGTGAAGAGGCGGGGGGATACAATGAGCAGTTCTTC.

The rearrangement joins TRBV11-3 to TRBJ2-4; 7 nucleotides agree with TRBD2. This CDR3 region has 16 residues. Germline CDR1 reads SGHNT; CDR2 reads YENEEA. Trimming at V came to 5 bases and at J to 0 bases, leaving 7 bases not matched to a gene. CDR3 sequence: CASSTLGGIAKNIQYF. CDR3 bases: TGTGCCAGCAGCACCCTCGGGGGGATAGCCAAAAACATTCAGTACTTC.

J is TRBJ2-5 and V is TRBV5-5; the D is unclear. Deletions cut 0 bases from V and 0 bases from J, with 18 bases between. Germline V gene lookup returns CDR1 SGHKS and CDR2 YYEKEE (reference sequence). The CDR3 is made up of 18 amino acids. The chain's CDR3 is CASSLGVGQGPYQETQYF. The CDR3 nucleotides read TGTGCCAGCAGCTTGGGAGTAGGGCAAGGCCCGTACCAAGAGACCCAGTACTTC.

The chain couples TRBV27 to TRBJ1-2; no clear D. CDR1 MNHEY and CDR2 SMNVEV come from the germline V gene (reference sequence). V lost 8 bases to trimming and J lost 7 bases, with 14 bases between them. The CDR3 totals 12 residues. Written as DNA, the CDR3 is TGTGCCAGCCGCGAAATAATGGGTGGCTACACCTTC. It specifies CASREIMGGYTF.

The CDR3 nucleotides read TGCGCCAGCAGCTCCTCGAGTGGGAGGGAGCAGTACTTC. It translates to CASSSSSGREQYF. V and J are TRBV5-1 and TRBJ2-7, with D perhaps matching TRBD2 (6 bases). CDR1 is SGHRS, CDR2 YFSETQ, per germline. The CDR3 consists of 13 residues. The V and J ends lost 3 bases and 7 bases respectively, with 14 bases between them.

J is TRBJ2-3 and V is TRBV9, with 9 bases that match TRBD2. The CDR3 runs to 15 residues. The germline V gene has CDR1 SGDLS and CDR2 YYNGEE. J gave up 4 bases and V 2 bases, and 5 bases lay outside the gene matches. In nucleotides, the CDR3 is TGTGCCAGCAGCGTTTCGGCGGGAGGGCCAGATACGCAGTATTTT. It encodes CASSVSAGGPDTQYF.

This clone was counted between two and nine times. The chain couples TRBV5-1 to TRBJ1-4; D uncertain. Trimming took 5 bases from V and 8 from J, leaving 7 bases between them. CDR3 length equals 11 residues. Germline assignment: CDR1 SGHRS and CDR2 YFSETQ. The CDR3 sequence is CASRGDEKLFF. The CDR3 region has the DNA TGCGCCAGCAGGGGAGACGAAAAACTGTTTTTT.

The genes are TRBV5-1 and TRBJ2-7; D possibly corresponds to TRBD1 (5 bases). Germline V CDR1 and CDR2: SGHRS, YFSETQ. Between the trimmed V and J ends, which lost 5 bases and 0 bases, there was a span of 12 bases. This CDR3 has 14 amino acids. The CDR3 reads CASSHSDSSYEQYF. As DNA, the CDR3 is TGCGCCAGCAGTCACAGCGACAGCTCCTACGAGCAGTACTTC.

The table lists this clone with a count of one. V and J are TRBV19 and TRBJ2-1; D uncertain. CDR1 is LNHDA, CDR2 SQIVND, per germline (reference sequence). V was pared by 3 bases and J by 7 bases, with 10 bases between. CDR3 length: 13 amino acids. CDR3 protein: CASSIAELNEQFF. The DNA for the CDR3 is TGTGCCAGTAGTATCGCGGAACTTAATGAGCAGTTCTTC.

This clone ranks as medium-sized. The chain employs TRBV6-6 and TRBJ1-2; TRBD1 is a possible D gene (6 bases). The CDR3 has 13 amino acids. Trimming took off 6 bases at V and 6 bases at J, with 14 bases between the two ends. Germline-derived CDR1 and CDR2 are MNHNY and SVGAGI (reference sequence). The CDR3, as DNA: TGTGCCAGCAGCCCCGGGACATGGGATGGCTACACCTTC. This sequence encodes CASSPGTWDGYTF.

The chain combines TRBV5-6 with TRBJ2-1; 7 bases match TRBD1. The ends lost 1 base at V and 4 bases at J; junction bases unmatched: 5. This CDR3 contains 15 residues. In germline, CDR1 is SGHDT, CDR2 YYEEEE. The CDR3 loop reads CASSLWPGQYNEQFF. CDR3 in DNA: TGTGCCAGCAGCTTGTGGCCGGGACAGTACAATGAGCAGTTCTTC.

This clone was seen a few times. This chain uses TRBV6-5 with TRBJ2-5, with 7 bases that match TRBD1. CDR1 and CDR2 from the germline V gene are MNHEY and SVGAGI. The CDR3 runs 16 residues. The ends lost 1 base at V and 3 bases at J; junction bases unmatched: 8. In nucleotides, the CDR3 is TGTGCCAGCAGTTACTACGTCAGGGGGTTCGAAGAGACCCAGTACTTC. It translates to CASSYYVRGFEETQYF.

This clone was observed once. The rearrangement joins TRBV11-2 to TRBJ2-7; 7 positions match TRBD2. The V gene end was trimmed by 5 bases and the J gene end by 4 bases; junction bases not matched to a gene: 11. CDR1 is SGHAT, CDR2 FQNNGV, per germline. The CDR3 sequence is 15 residues long. The CDR3 DNA is TGTGCCAGCAGCCTGGAGTATGGGGGGGAGTACGAGCAGTACTTC. Translating it yields CASSLEYGGEYEQYF.